This TCR beta chain is drawn from a study of T cell changes during pregnancy in multiple sclerosis. Sequenced by immunoSEQ multiplex PCR; TCRdb stores in-frame clones only, minus some. The sample yields 20,000 to 25,000 clones, 85% seen once. CDR3 size: 17 residues. The J segment lost 5 bases and the V segment lost 4 bases, leaving 13 bases of the junction unmatched. CDR1 and CDR2 (germline): SEHNR, FQNEAQ (reference sequence). This specimen was CD8+ T cells from peripheral blood mononuclear cells, taken before pregnancy. The V call is TRBV7-9, the J call TRBJ2-1; TRBD1 matches 8 bases. The receptor was isolated from a female donor with multiple sclerosis, enrolled in a pregnancy study. CDR3 residues: CASSSLLRDRRDNEQFF. CDR3 bases: TGTGCCAGCAGCTCATTACTCCGGGACAGGCGTGACAATGAGCAGTTCTTC.